This passage covers 32 T cell receptor beta chains from one sample sequenced in a study of T cell responses to AZD1222 COVID-19 vaccine. The protocol was immunoSEQ multiplex PCR, while the TCRdb copy is restricted to in-frame clones and leaves out a portion. The sample consists of roughly 58,000 clones, 89% of them appearing once. The material was peripheral blood, obtained 28 days after the second AZD1222 dose. Receptors originate from an adult who received the AZD1222 COVID-19 vaccine.

The chain employs TRBV11-1 and TRBJ1-6; D remains ambiguous. Deletions cut 1 base from V and 6 bases from J, with 13 bases between. CDR3 length equals 16 residues. Germline CDR1 is SGHAT and CDR2 is FQDESV (reference sequence). CDR3 bases: TGTGCCAGCAGCTTAGAAAGGGATTCTCCTAATTCACCCCTCCACTTT. Translating gives CASSLERDSPNSPLHF. Together with reference TRBV11-1 and TRBJ1-6, the CDR3 gives the full variable domain: EAEVAQSPRYKITEKSQAVAFWCDPISGHATLYWYRQILGQGPELLVQFQDESVVDDSQLPKDRFSAERLKGVDSTLKIQPAELGDSAMYLCASSLERDSPNSPLHFGNGTRLTVT.

This chain connects TRBV29-1 to TRBJ2-3; no definite D call. Germline CDR1 reads SQVTM; CDR2 reads ANQGSEA. V gave up 5 bases and J gave up 2 bases, with 2 bases separating them. This CDR3 comprises 10 residues. CDR3 amino acids: CSVYTDTQYF. The CDR3 region has the DNA TGCAGCGTTTACACAGATACGCAGTATTTT.

J is TRBJ1-3 and V is TRBV7-9; 8 bases fit TRBD1. The V gene end was trimmed by 6 bases and the J gene end by 6 bases; junction bases not matched to a gene: 7. The germline gives CDR1 SEHNR, CDR2 FQNEAQ (reference sequence). The CDR3 is 14 residues long. The CDR3 DNA sequence: TGTGCCAGCAGTATACCGGGACAGGAAAACACCATATATTTT. It specifies CASSIPGQENTIYF. The full variable domain, completed using reference TRBV7-9 and TRBJ1-3, is DTGVSQNPRHKITKRGQNVTFRCDPISEHNRLYWYRQTLGQGPEFLTYFQNEAQLEKSRLLSDRFSAERPKGSFSTLEIQRTEQGDSAMYLCASSIPGQENTIYFGEGSWLTVV.

The V and J genes are TRBV9 and TRBJ2-2, with 9 positions matching TRBD1. Germline V CDR1 and CDR2: SGDLS, YYNGEE. The CDR3 contains 16 residues. V was clipped by 4 bases and J by 7 bases; unmatched bases: 11. CDR3 region: CASSHGGQGTVGELFF. DNA for the CDR3: TGTGCCAGCAGCCACGGGGGACAGGGTACGGTCGGGGAGCTGTTTTTT.

The rearrangement uses TRBV29-1 and TRBJ1-3; 8 bases match TRBD1. V lost 7 bases, J lost 4 bases, and 15 bases stayed unmatched. The CDR3 length is 16 residues. Per germline, CDR1 SQVTM and CDR2 ANQGSEA. This chain's CDR3 is CSATDRGGLRGNTIYF. CDR3 bases: TGCAGCGCTACCGACAGGGGAGGGCTAAGGGGAAACACCATATATTTT.

V gene TRBV9 combines with J gene TRBJ2-7, with 11 nucleotides matching TRBD2. Per the germline V gene, CDR1 is SGDLS and CDR2 is YYNGEE. The ends lost 4 bases at V and 5 bases at J; junction bases unmatched: 8. The CDR3 has 15 amino acids. As DNA, the CDR3 is TGTGCCAGCAGCCTCGGACTAGCGGGTGGGGACGAGCAGTACTTC. Residues: CASSLGLAGGDEQYF.

This chain links TRBV24-1 with TRBJ2-1, with D perhaps TRBD2 (6 bases). In germline, CDR1 is KGHDR, CDR2 SFDVKD. The CDR3 is made up of 17 amino acids. Trimming removed 2 bases at V and 2 bases at J, with 15 bases between. The CDR3 DNA reads as TGTGCCACCAGTGATTCCCACGGGACTGTAGCCTACAATGAGCAGTTCTTC. This translates into CATSDSHGTVAYNEQFF.

This chain links TRBV4-1 with TRBJ2-7; D unresolved. Germline CDR1 MGHRA, CDR2 YSYEKL. This CDR3 has 15 amino acids. The V end was cut by 0 bases, the J end by 6 bases, with 15 bases between. The CDR3 coding sequence is TGCGCCAGCAGCCAAGAGGTAGCAATCATACGCGAGCAGTACTTC. It codes for CASSQEVAIIREQYF.

J is TRBJ2-5 and V is TRBV5-4, with 11 nucleotides matching TRBD1. The CDR3 spans 15 residues. Germline values: CDR1 SGHNT, CDR2 YYREEE (reference sequence). J gave up 5 bases and V 3 bases, and 6 bases lay outside the gene matches. CDR3 DNA: TGTGCCAGCAGCTGGACAGGGGGCGCTGAGGAGACCCAGTACTTC. It is translated as CASSWTGGAEETQYF.

V and J are TRBV19 and TRBJ1-2, with D tentatively TRBD1 (5 bases). From germline, CDR1 is LNHDA and CDR2 SQIVND (reference sequence). The CDR3 contains 15 residues. V dropped 2 bases and J dropped 5 bases, with 15 bases sitting between them. The CDR3 coding sequence is TGTGCCAGTAGTATACGAGACAGCAGGCTGTATGGCTACACCTTC. It translates to CASSIRDSRLYGYTF.

The sample holds one count of this clone. V is TRBV5-1 and J is TRBJ2-2; 8 nucleotides agree with TRBD2. V gave up 5 bases and J gave up 7 bases; unmatched junction bases: 10. CDR3 length equals 15 residues. Germline V gives CDR1 SGHRS, CDR2 YFSETQ. The CDR3 region has the DNA TGCGCCAGCAGAATTCCGGGACTAGACGGCGGGGAGCTGTTTTTT. Its protein product is CASRIPGLDGGELFF.

In its sample, this clone was seen once. The gene calls are TRBV6-5 and TRBJ2-7; D might be TRBD1 or TRBD2, each matching 5 bases. V was trimmed by 6 bases and J by 6 bases, leaving 12 bases between them. This CDR3 spans 12 amino acids. Germline CDR1 MNHEY, CDR2 SVGAGI. The CDR3 loop is CASRPQGAEQYF. CDR3 bases: TGTGCCAGCAGACCGCAGGGAGCCGAGCAGTACTTC.

CDR3 region: CASSSTSTNSYNEQFF. The CDR3 nucleotides are TGTGCCAGCAGCTCAACTTCGACGAACTCCTACAATGAGCAGTTCTTC. The gene calls are TRBV7-2 and TRBJ2-1; D uncertain. This CDR3 has 16 residues. The V gene's germline CDR1 is SGHTA and CDR2 FQGNSA. V was cut by 4 bases and J by 0 bases, with 13 bases left in between.

V and J are TRBV25-1 and TRBJ2-3; the D gene is possibly TRBD1 (5 bases). Germline-derived CDR1 and CDR2 are MGHDK and SYGVNS. V was cut by 3 bases and J by 4 bases, with 11 bases left in between. There are 14 residues in the CDR3. In nucleotides, the CDR3 is TGTGCCAGCAGTGACAGGGATAGGGCAGATACGCAGTATTTT. Its protein is CASSDRDRADTQYF.

V usage is TRBV10-3 and J usage is TRBJ2-3; TRBD2 matches 10 bases. Germline values: CDR1 ENHRY, CDR2 SYGVKD. V shed 2 bases and J 2 bases; nucleotides not matched to a gene: 13. The CDR3 spans 19 residues. This chain's CDR3 is CAISERLHSGGDLTDTQYF. The CDR3 DNA reads as TGTGCCATCAGTGAGAGACTGCACAGCGGGGGGGACCTCACAGATACGCAGTATTTT.

V gene TRBV11-2 combines with J gene TRBJ2-7, with D possibly TRBD1 on 6 matching bases. V was shortened by 4 bases and J by 3 bases, with 13 bases between the two germline ends. The CDR3 sequence is 14 residues long. CDR1 is SGHAT and CDR2 is FQNNGV in the germline V gene. CDR3 protein: CASSYLQGIYEQYF. The CDR3, as DNA: TGTGCCAGCAGCTATCTCCAGGGGATCTACGAGCAGTACTTC.

The gene calls are TRBV11-2 and TRBJ2-7; no definite D call. Germline V gene data show CDR1 as SGHAT and CDR2 as FQNNGV. This CDR3 comprises 14 residues. The ends were cut back, 2 bases at V and 2 bases at J, with 10 bases in the middle. The CDR3 loop reads CASSLFHRPYEQYF. The DNA for the CDR3 is TGTGCCAGCAGCTTATTTCATCGGCCCTACGAGCAGTACTTC. Full variable domain (remainder filled in from reference TRBV11-2 and TRBJ2-7): EAGVAQSPRYKIIEKRQSVAFWCNPISGHATLYWYQQILGQGPKLLIQFQNNGVVDDSQLPKDRFSAERLKGVDSTLKIQPAKLEDSAVYLCASSLFHRPYEQYFGPGTRLTVT.

The genes are TRBV7-2 and TRBJ1-1; D gene uncertain. V shed 1 base and J shed 0 bases, with 15 bases lying between them. The CDR3 runs to 17 residues. Germline V gives CDR1 SGHTA, CDR2 FQGNSA. CDR3 nucleotides: TGTGCCAGCAGCTTAGGCAGCGACCTCTACATGAACACTGAAGCTTTCTTT. Translating it yields CASSLGSDLYMNTEAFF.

The chain carries TRBV7-2 and TRBJ2-2; no clear D. Trimming left V 2 bases short and J 6 bases short, with 7 bases between. CDR1 and CDR2 from the germline V gene are SGHTA and FQGNSA. This CDR3 is built from 13 residues. The CDR3: CASSLPVAGELFF. In nucleotides, the CDR3 is TGTGCCAGCAGCTTACCTGTTGCCGGGGAGCTGTTTTTT. The entire variable domain, with the rest obtained from reference TRBV7-2 and TRBJ2-2, is as follows: GAGVSQSPSNKVTEKGKDVELRCDPISGHTALYWYRQSLGQGLEFLIYFQGNSAPDKSGLPSDRFSAERTGGSVSTLTIQRTQQEDSAVYLCASSLPVAGELFFGEGSRLTVL.

The chain joins TRBV19 to TRBJ2-1, with 13 bases fitting TRBD2. This CDR3 spans 16 amino acids. With V trimmed by 4 bases and J by 0 bases, 0 bases remained unmatched. CDR1 is LNHDA, CDR2 SQIVND, per germline (reference sequence). The CDR3 DNA sequence: TGTGCCAGTAGTAGGACTAGCGGGAGCTCCTACAATGAGCAGTTCTTC. Encoded protein: CASSRTSGSSYNEQFF.

The chain joins TRBV6-2 or TRBV6-3 to TRBJ1-1; D is unresolved. The CDR3 is made up of 12 amino acids. Trimming took 2 bases from V and 0 from J, leaving 1 base between them. Germline V gene lookup returns CDR1 MNHEY and CDR2 SVGEGT. The CDR3 coding sequence is TGTGCCAGCAGTTACCTGAACACTGAAGCTTTCTTT. This translates into CASSYLNTEAFF.

The chain couples TRBV7-2 to TRBJ1-5; 7 bases agree with TRBD1. The CDR3 has 14 amino acids. Germline V gene lookup returns CDR1 SGHTA and CDR2 FQGNSA. Trimming at V came to 5 bases and at J to 6 bases, leaving 7 bases not matched to a gene. The CDR3 reads CASSPGGSPQPQHF. The CDR3 DNA reads as TGTGCCAGCAGCCCAGGGGGTTCCCCTCAGCCCCAGCATTTT.

The chain recombines TRBV12-3 or TRBV12-4 with TRBJ1-1, with a weak D call TRBD1 (5 bases). V shed 3 bases and J shed 11 bases, with 13 bases lying between them. The CDR3 sequence is 12 residues long. CDR3 amino acids: CASSFVQGGAFF. The CDR3 bases are TGTGCCAGCAGTTTTGTGCAGGGAGGGGCTTTCTTT.

This chain joins TRBV25-1 and TRBJ1-3; D not resolved. V dropped 4 bases and J dropped 0 bases, with 16 bases sitting between them. The CDR3 is made up of 17 amino acids. Germline assignment: CDR1 MGHDK and CDR2 SYGVNS. This CDR3 reads CASSGPAQVASGNTIYF. The DNA of the CDR3 is TGTGCCAGCAGTGGCCCTGCTCAAGTCGCCTCTGGAAACACCATATATTTT.

The gene calls are TRBV3-1 (or the pseudogene TRBV3-2) and TRBJ1-2; 8 bases fit TRBD1. CDR1 is LGHDT and CDR2 is YNNKEL in the germline V gene (reference sequence). The J segment lost 8 bases and the V segment lost 7 bases, leaving 6 bases of the junction unmatched. The CDR3 consists of 12 residues. CDR3 sequence: CASKQGEGGYTF. In DNA, the CDR3 is TGTGCCAGCAAACAGGGGGAAGGAGGCTACACCTTC.

The chain has TRBV30 and TRBJ1-6, with a tentative D call TRBD1 (5 bases). The CDR3 is 14 residues long. CDR1 and CDR2 from the germline V gene are GTSNPN and SVGIG (reference sequence). Trimming removed 0 bases at V and 10 bases at J, with 13 bases between. CDR3 DNA: TGTGCCTGGAGTGTTCCGCAGGGTCGCTCACCCCTCCACTTT. Translated, it gives CAWSVPQGRSPLHF.

The chain couples TRBV5-1 to TRBJ2-7; maybe TRBD1 (5 bases). Germline CDR1 is SGHRS and CDR2 is YFSETQ. V shed 0 bases and J shed 5 bases, with 9 bases lying between them. The CDR3 loop spans 13 amino acids. The CDR3 protein is CASSLVGAHEQYF. The CDR3 DNA sequence: TGCGCCAGCAGCTTGGTAGGGGCCCACGAGCAGTACTTC.

This chain links TRBV10-2 with TRBJ1-1; no firm D call. Trimming removed 6 bases at V and 0 bases at J, with 11 bases between. Looked up from germline, CDR1 is WSHSY and CDR2 is SAAADI. This CDR3 comprises 14 residues. For the CDR3, the DNA is TGCGCCAGCAGGGAGACACTAATGAACACTGAAGCTTTCTTT. It codes for CASRETLMNTEAFF.

The gene calls are TRBV6-4 and TRBJ1-5; tentatively, D is TRBD1 (6 bases). Looked up from germline, CDR1 is MRHNA and CDR2 is SNTAGT. The CDR3 covers 13 residues. V lost 5 bases, J lost 4 bases, and 9 bases lay in between. CDR3 region: CASSLQGNQPQHF. The CDR3, as DNA: TGTGCCAGCAGTCTACAGGGTAATCAGCCCCAGCATTTT.

V and J are TRBV9 and TRBJ1-6; D is ambiguous. The V end was cut by 9 bases, the J end by 8 bases, with 18 bases between. The CDR3 has 14 residues. The germline gives CDR1 SGDLS, CDR2 YYNGEE. This CDR3 is CATASDLRDSPLHF. The CDR3 region has the DNA TGTGCCACCGCGTCGGACTTAAGGGATTCACCCCTCCACTTT. Variable domain in full (rest from reference TRBV9 and TRBJ1-6): DSGVTQTPKHLITATGQRVTLRCSPRSGDLSVYWYQQSLDQGLQFLIQYYNGEERAKGNILERFSAQQFPDLHSELNLSSLELGDSALYFCATASDLRDSPLHFGNGTRLTVT.

The chain couples TRBV6-5 to TRBJ1-5, with a tentative D call TRBD1 (6 bases). The germline V gene has CDR1 MNHEY and CDR2 SVGAGI. Trimming removed 10 bases at V and 6 bases at J, with 19 bases between. This CDR3 is 14 amino acids long. In DNA form, the CDR3 reads TGTGCCACGCAATCGGACAGATCCTCTCAGCCCCAGCATTTT. It is translated as CATQSDRSSQPQHF.

The rearrangement uses TRBV27 and TRBJ2-2, with a possible D match to TRBD1 (6 bases). The CDR3 is 13 residues long. Germline V lookup: CDR1 MNHEY, CDR2 SMNVEV (reference sequence). Trimming stripped 3 bases from V and 4 bases from J, with 6 bases between. CDR3 residues: CASSFRGTGELFF. CDR3 sequence (DNA): TGTGCCAGCAGTTTCAGGGGCACCGGGGAGCTGTTTTTT.